This T cell receptor beta chain was found in a study of cytomegalovirus exposure and HLA in healthy donors. Overall study context: The platform used for the 95 to 150 validation repertoires matched that of the 666 first-cohort repertoires, a later analysis reported. Study observations and caveats: In vitro checks showed that a few CMV-associated chains really do target CMV antigens.

Trimming shortened V by 4 bases and J by 2 bases, and 10 bases separated the two germline ends. Germline V gives CDR1 SGDLS, CDR2 YYNGEE. This CDR3 is built from 13 residues. It was the roughly 130-subject validation cohort, separate from the approximately 700-subject first cohort, to which the donors belonged. With respect to this clone: Its target is unknown.

Produced via immunoSEQ multiplex PCR; TCRdb's table is partial and in-frame only. The sample lists 55,000 to 80,000 clones, roughly 95% occurring once. This rearrangement joins TRBV9 to TRBJ2-7; D perhaps matches TRBD2 (6 bases). The sequence was obtained from a man aged 18 to 30 in good health and CMV-seronegative. The sequencing input was PBMCs. The CDR3 nucleotides are TGTGCCAGCAGCCGGGGGTCCCCCTACGAGCAGTACTTC. Encoded protein: CASSRGSPYEQYF.